The rows below give T cell receptor beta chains drawn from one sample of a study of OX40 agonist ivuxolimab in advanced cancers. Measured with immunoSEQ multiplex PCR; TCRdb has only the in-frame clones, and not every one. The top ten clones hold approximately 0.4% of a sample with about 65,000 clones, about nine tenths of them seen once. The sample in question was CD4+ or CD8+ T cells sorted from blood, obtained in a trial of the OX40 agonist ivuxolimab. All receptors derive from an adult with an advanced solid tumor such as melanoma, head and neck, liver or kidney cancer. Each CDR3 is given with its conserved first and last residue. A D gene is named only where the DNA matches it firmly. Clone size is given for some rows only: seen once, a few or many times, or a class if the clone is expanded.

d_gene	len	v_gene	j_gene	abundance	CDR3aa	CDR3nt
-	13	TRBV19	TRBJ2-7	-	CASSTSAFYEQYF	TGTGCCAGTAGTACCTCAGCTTTCTACGAGCAGTACTTC
TRBD2	18	TRBV2	TRBJ2-5	-	CASSSWLGLAGGGETQYF	TGTGCCAGCAGCTCCTGGCTGGGACTAGCGGGGGGAGGGGAGACCCAGTACTTC
-	14	TRBV5-4	TRBJ2-7	-	CASSSKGGAGEQYF	TGTGCCAGCAGCTCAAAGGGAGGAGCGGGCGAGCAGTACTTC
TRBD1	17	TRBV5-1	TRBJ1-3	-	CASSPRTGSLSGNTIYF	TGCGCCAGCAGCCCTCGGACAGGTTCCCTCTCTGGAAACACCATATATTTT
-	14	TRBV4-1	TRBJ2-2	-	CASSQGGTTGELFF	TGCGCCAGCAGCCAAGGAGGGACAACCGGGGAGCTGTTTTTT
-	16	TRBV10-2	TRBJ1-5	-	CASSDTDFFSNQPQHF	TGCGCCAGCAGTGATACAGATTTCTTTAGCAATCAGCCCCAGCATTTT
TRBD1	17	TRBV23-1	TRBJ1-5	-	CASSQEDRGPRHQPQHF	TGCGCCAGCAGTCAAGAGGACAGGGGGCCGAGGCATCAGCCCCAGCATTTT
TRBD1	15	TRBV2	TRBJ1-1	-	CASREGTGRRTEAFF	TGTGCCAGCAGAGAAGGGACAGGGAGAAGGACTGAAGCTTTCTTT
-	14	TRBV30	TRBJ2-3	-	CAWDGGLSTDTQYF	TGTGCCTGGGATGGGGGCCTTAGCACAGATACGCAGTATTTT
-	15	TRBV6-5	TRBJ1-2	-	CASSLESWQGYGYTF	TGTGCCAGCAGTTTAGAGTCCTGGCAAGGGTATGGCTACACCTTC
-	14	TRBV19	TRBJ1-5	-	CASSSQGSNQPQHF	TGTGCCAGTAGTAGCCAGGGCAGCAATCAGCCCCAGCATTTT
-	15	TRBV5-1	TRBJ2-7	-	CASRSAPQGQYEQYF	TGCGCCAGCAGGTCGGCTCCCCAGGGTCAGTACGAGCAGTACTTC
TRBD1	15	TRBV2	TRBJ2-7	-	CASSVFHRGIYEQYF	TGTGCCAGCAGTGTGTTTCACAGGGGCATTTACGAGCAGTACTTC
-	15	TRBV7-9	TRBJ1-2	-	CASSLPGGRSYGYTF	TGTGCCAGCAGCTTACCGGGGGGCAGGTCTTATGGCTACACCTTC
-	16	TRBV19	TRBJ2-6	-	CASSVRPSTGANVLTF	TGTGCCAGTAGTGTACGTCCTAGTACTGGGGCCAACGTCCTGACTTTC
TRBD1	15	TRBV4-2	TRBJ2-1	-	CASSRGGTGSNEQFF	TGTGCCAGCAGCCGCGGAGGGACAGGGAGTAATGAGCAGTTCTTC
TRBD2	16	TRBV6-5	TRBJ2-1	-	CASSYARGGFYNEQFF	TGTGCCAGCAGTTACGCTCGGGGGGGCTTCTACAATGAGCAGTTCTTC
TRBD1	16	TRBV9	TRBJ2-1	-	CASSVLGGRSYNEQFF	TGTGCCAGCAGCGTATTAGGGGGCAGGTCCTACAATGAGCAGTTCTTC
-	17	TRBV6-4	TRBJ2-5	-	CASSAWGTRYVKETQYF	TGTGCCAGCAGTGCCTGGGGGACACGTTACGTCAAAGAGACCCAGTACTTC
-	17	TRBV5-1	TRBJ1-1	-	CASSNTTSGPWGPEAFF	TGCGCCAGCAGCAATACAACCTCCGGGCCGTGGGGCCCTGAAGCTTTCTTT
-	14	TRBV19	TRBJ1-2	-	CASISWGREYGYTF	TGTGCCAGTATCTCTTGGGGGCGAGAATATGGCTACACCTTC
-	12	TRBV28	TRBJ1-5	few	CASQVMNQPQHF	TGTGCCAGTCAGGTGATGAATCAGCCCCAGCATTTT
-	15	TRBV14	TRBJ1-1	few	CASSQDGLRGTEAFF	TGTGCCAGCAGCCAAGATGGATTAAGGGGCACTGAAGCTTTCTTT
TRBD2	15	TRBV2	TRBJ2-2	-	CASKERGAATGELFF	TGTGCCAGCAAGGAGCGGGGGGCGGCCACCGGGGAGCTGTTTTTT
TRBD2	14	TRBV6-6	TRBJ2-1	-	CASQVAGGYNEQFF	TGTGCCAGCCAGGTAGCGGGGGGGTACAATGAGCAGTTCTTC
-	12	TRBV29-1	TRBJ1-5	-	CSVGGVGQPQHF	TGCAGCGTTGGAGGAGTCGGCCAGCCCCAGCATTTT
-	17	TRBV7-3	TRBJ2-2	-	CASSPSGGAPNTGELFF	TGTGCCAGCAGCCCCTCTGGTGGGGCCCCGAACACCGGGGAGCTGTTTTTT